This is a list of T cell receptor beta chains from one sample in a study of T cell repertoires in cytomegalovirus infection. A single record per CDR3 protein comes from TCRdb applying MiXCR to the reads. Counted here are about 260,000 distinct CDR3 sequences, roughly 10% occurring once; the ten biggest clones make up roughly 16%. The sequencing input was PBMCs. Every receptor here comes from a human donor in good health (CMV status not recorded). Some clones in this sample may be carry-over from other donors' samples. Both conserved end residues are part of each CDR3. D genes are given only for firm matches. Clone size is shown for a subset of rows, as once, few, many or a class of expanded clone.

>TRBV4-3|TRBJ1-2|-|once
CASSQEGRGDYGYTF
TGCGCCAGCAGCCAAGAAGGTCGGGGGGACTATGGCTACACCTTC
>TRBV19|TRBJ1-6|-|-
CASRGGESPLHF
TGTGCCAGTAGGGGGGGCGAGTCACCCCTCCACTTT
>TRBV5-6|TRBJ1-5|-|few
CASSLWVGGPQHF
TGTGCCAGCAGCCTTTGGGTGGGGGGGCCCCAGCATTTT
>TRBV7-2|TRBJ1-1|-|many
CASSSQASGTEAFF
TGTGCCAGCAGCTCGCAGGCTTCTGGGACTGAAGCTTTCTTT
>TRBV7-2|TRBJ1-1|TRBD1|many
CASSTIIPQGLSEAFF
TGTGCCAGCAGCACAATTATACCACAGGGGTTGTCTGAAGCTTTCTTT
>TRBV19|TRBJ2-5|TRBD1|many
CASSPLGQVLRETQYF
TGTGCCAGTAGTCCCCTAGGACAGGTCCTCCGGGAGACCCAGTACTTC
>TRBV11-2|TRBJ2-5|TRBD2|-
CASSFTSGVRETQYF
TGTGCCAGCAGCTTTACTAGCGGGGTGAGGGAGACCCAGTACTTC
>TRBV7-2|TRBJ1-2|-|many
CASSSPGTANYGYTF
TGTGCCAGCAGCTCCCCGGGGACTGCTAACTATGGCTACACCTTC
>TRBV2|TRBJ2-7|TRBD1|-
CASTQGVSSYEQYF
TGTGCCAGCACCCAGGGGGTTAGCTCCTACGAGCAGTACTTC
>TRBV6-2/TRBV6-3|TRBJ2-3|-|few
CASSYSWGGTDTQYF
TGTGCCAGCAGTTACTCATGGGGCGGCACAGATACGCAGTATTTT
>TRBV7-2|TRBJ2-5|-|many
CASSSGGRAQETQYF
TGTGCCAGCAGCTCGGGCGGACGGGCACAAGAGACCCAGTACTTC
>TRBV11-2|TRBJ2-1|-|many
CASSPALALYNEQFF
TGTGCCAGCAGCCCGGCCTTGGCTCTCTACAATGAGCAGTTCTTC
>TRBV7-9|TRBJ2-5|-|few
CASSSPDEEGETQYF
TGTGCCAGCAGCTCACCGGATGAGGAGGGAGAGACCCAGTACTTC
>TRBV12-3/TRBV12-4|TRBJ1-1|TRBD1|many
CASSPTLGQGRREAFF
TGTGCCAGCAGTCCTACCTTGGGACAGGGCCGTAGGGAAGCTTTCTTT
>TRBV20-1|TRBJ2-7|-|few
CSARKNRNEQYF
TGCAGTGCTAGGAAGAATCGAAACGAGCAGTACTTC
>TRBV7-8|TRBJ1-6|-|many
CASSSHGLIDNSPLHF
TGTGCCAGCAGCTCACACGGACTGATTGATAATTCACCCCTCCACTTT
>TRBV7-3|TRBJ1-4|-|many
CASSLTAGRNEKLFF
TGTGCCAGCAGCTTAACGGCAGGGCGAAATGAAAAACTGTTTTTT
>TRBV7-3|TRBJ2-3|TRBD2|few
CALEAGGPQLPDTQYF
TGTGCCTTAGAGGCGGGGGGCCCTCAATTGCCAGATACGCAGTATTTT
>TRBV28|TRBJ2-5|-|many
CASTRGDFLETQYF
TGTGCCAGCACGAGGGGAGATTTTCTGGAGACCCAGTACTTC
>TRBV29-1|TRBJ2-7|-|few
CSVATVLGSNTGEQYF
TGCAGCGTTGCAACGGTATTGGGGTCCAACACGGGGGAGCAGTACTTC
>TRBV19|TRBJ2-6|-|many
CASSASGPSSGANVLTF
TGTGCCAGTAGTGCCTCGGGACCGAGCTCTGGGGCCAACGTCCTGACTTTC
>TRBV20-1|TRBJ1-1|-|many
CSARGGGPLRGTEAFF
TGCAGTGCTAGAGGTGGCGGACCCTTGAGGGGCACTGAAGCTTTCTTT
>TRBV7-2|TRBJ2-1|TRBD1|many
CASSFGTGINEQFF
TGTGCCAGCAGCTTCGGGACAGGAATAAATGAGCAGTTCTTC
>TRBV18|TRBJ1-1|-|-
CASSPLHANTEAFF
TGTGCCAGCTCACCACTTCACGCGAACACTGAAGCTTTCTTT
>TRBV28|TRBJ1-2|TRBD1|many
CASSPLRGLWANYGYTF
TGTGCCAGCAGTCCCCTCAGGGGGCTCTGGGCTAACTATGGCTACACCTTC
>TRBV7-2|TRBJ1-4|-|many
CASSLAFRGAGTNEKLFF
TGTGCCAGCAGCTTAGCTTTTCGGGGGGCCGGGACTAATGAAAAACTGTTTTTT
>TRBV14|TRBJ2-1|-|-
CASSQDRGIRQFF
TGTGCCAGCAGCCAAGATCGGGGTATTCGGCAGTTCTTC
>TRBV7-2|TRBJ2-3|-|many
CASSLEAPRLKDTQYF
TGTGCCAGCAGCTTAGAAGCGCCCCGCCTTAAAGATACGCAGTATTTT
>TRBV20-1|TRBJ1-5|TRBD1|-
CSAVQGYSNQPQHF
TGCAGTGCTGTACAGGGGTATAGCAATCAGCCCCAGCATTTT
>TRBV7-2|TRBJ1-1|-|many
CASSLARLGGTEAFF
TGTGCCAGCAGCTTAGCGCGCTTAGGGGGGACTGAAGCTTTCTTT
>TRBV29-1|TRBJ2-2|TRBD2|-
CSVYGGDTGELFF
TGCAGCGTTTACGGGGGGGACACCGGGGAGCTGTTTTTT
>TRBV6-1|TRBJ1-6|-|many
CASRRQGGSPLHF
TGTGCCAGTAGAAGGCAGGGCGGTTCACCCCTCCACTTT
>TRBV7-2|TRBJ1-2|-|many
CASSTGSPYGYTF
TGTGCCAGCAGTACGGGAAGCCCCTATGGCTACACCTTC
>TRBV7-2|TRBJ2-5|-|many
CASSLSRIAGQETQYF
TGTGCCAGCAGCTTATCCAGGATCGCAGGCCAAGAGACCCAGTACTTC
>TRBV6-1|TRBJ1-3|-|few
CASSLAAAKSSGNTIYF
TGTGCCAGCTCCCTAGCGGCAGCTAAAAGTTCTGGAAACACCATATATTTT
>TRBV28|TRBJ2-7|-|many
CASLTGTPVYEQYF
TGTGCCAGCTTAACCGGGACACCAGTTTACGAGCAGTACTTC